This note documents a single T cell receptor (beta chain) sequence. Sequencing was performed with immunoSEQ multiplex PCR; in TCRdb, only in-frame clones are kept and a portion is missing. The sample carries 65,000 to 85,000 clones, less than 95% recorded once. This sample stems from a study of PD-L1 blockade in urothelial cancer. Study information: About nine tenths of the roughly 29 patients comprised males who had bladder-origin urothelial cancer. Blood was tested 3 weeks (second dose) and 6 weeks into treatment. Blood samples contained a median about 150,000 T cells.

As to time point: peripheral blood 6 weeks after treatment start. CDR1 is MDHEN and CDR2 is SYDVKM in the germline V gene. Trimming shortened V by 6 bases and J by 13 bases, and 13 bases separated the two germline ends. The CDR3 has 10 residues. V usage is TRBV28 and J usage is TRBJ2-7; TRBD2 is a possible D gene (5 bases). The sample in question was PBMCs, obtained around atezolizumab (anti-PD-L1) treatment. The sequence came from a woman aged 80 or over with urothelial cancer. The CDR3 DNA reads as TGTGCCAGCAGCCGACTAAGCGTCTACTTC. Translating gives CASSRLSVYF.